This TCR beta chain was recovered during a study of blood T cell repertoires in COVID-19. After removal of 2 bases from V and 5 bases from J, the junction contained 4 bases not matched to a gene. The CDR3 sequence is 15 residues long. Germline lookup yields CDR1 SGHTA and CDR2 FQGNSA. Original data processing: Estimated nucleated cell counts came from reference gene primer amplification. Clones were read by immunoSEQ multiplex PCR, and TCRdb kept only the in-frame ones, dropping some. That table gives V, J and clone size, and the DNA gave D and trimming. The table includes tens of thousands of clones, 85% to 90% detected once.

The rearrangement links TRBV7-2 to TRBJ2-3; 10 bases line up with TRBD2. This clonotype was obtained from an older woman with COVID-19, enrolled during active disease. Sequenced sample: peripheral blood. The CDR3 spells CASSLTSGKGDTQYF. As DNA, the CDR3 is TGTGCCAGCAGCTTAACTAGCGGGAAGGGAGATACGCAGTATTTT. Filled out from reference TRBV7-2 and TRBJ2-3, the complete variable domain reads GAGVSQSPSNKVTEKGKDVELRCDPISGHTALYWYRQSLGQGLEFLIYFQGNSAPDKSGLPSDRFSAERTGGSVSTLTIQRTQQEDSAVYLCASSLTSGKGDTQYFGPGTRLTVL.